Below, 15 T cell receptor beta chains from the same sample are listed, as sequenced in a study of blood T cell repertoires in COVID-19. Profiled with immunoSEQ multiplex PCR; TCRdb holds only in-frame clones, not every one. Here the sample spans tens of thousands of clones, approximately 78% being singletons. Material for sequencing was peripheral blood. The receptor set was obtained from a woman between 55 and 75 years old with acute or convalescent COVID-19.

This clone was observed once. The V gene is TRBV19, the J gene TRBJ1-6, with a possible D match to TRBD1 (6 bases). CDR1 and CDR2 from the germline V gene are LNHDA and SQIVND (reference sequence). The CDR3 spans 15 residues. Between the trimmed V and J ends, which lost 5 bases and 7 bases, there was a span of 15 bases. CDR3 protein: CASSSYRVGNSPLHF. The CDR3 nucleotides read TGTGCCAGTAGTTCATACAGGGTCGGCAATTCACCCCTCCACTTT.

This chain uses TRBV27 with TRBJ1-4; D call uncertain. Germline V gene lookup returns CDR1 MNHEY and CDR2 SMNVEV (reference sequence). Trimming left V 7 bases short and J 5 bases short, with 11 bases between. This CDR3 has 13 residues. CDR3 amino acids: CASKMGRNEKLFF. The CDR3 DNA sequence: TGTGCCAGCAAGATGGGGAGGAATGAAAAACTGTTTTTT.

The rearrangement joins TRBV2 to TRBJ2-5; 13 bases match TRBD2. Germline V gene data show CDR1 as SNHLY and CDR2 as FYNNEI. This CDR3 has 18 residues. V gave up 1 base and J gave up 0 bases; unmatched junction bases: 5. The chain's CDR3 is CASSEETSGGFYQETQYF. The CDR3, as DNA: TGTGCCAGCAGTGAAGAGACTAGCGGGGGGTTTTACCAAGAGACCCAGTACTTC.

The chain carries TRBV5-6 and TRBJ2-7, with TRBD2 identical over 9 bases. Germline trimming cut 0 bases from V and 0 bases from J; bases unmatched to any gene: 4. Germline values: CDR1 SGHDT, CDR2 YYEEEE. CDR3 size: 16 residues. CDR3 residues: CASSLVAGVSSYEQYF. The CDR3 DNA is TGTGCCAGCAGCTTGGTAGCGGGGGTTAGCTCCTACGAGCAGTACTTC.

The genes are TRBV5-4 and TRBJ2-1; TRBD1 matches 7 bases. J lost 5 bases, V lost 1 base, and 3 bases had no gene match. The CDR3 runs 14 residues. The germline gives CDR1 SGHNT, CDR2 YYREEE (reference sequence). CDR3 sequence reads: CASSLNRGNNEQFF. CDR3 nucleotides: TGTGCCAGCAGCTTGAACAGGGGAAACAATGAGCAGTTCTTC.

This clone was detected only a few times. The rearrangement uses TRBV5-4 and TRBJ2-1; D gene unclear. The V end lost 4 bases, the J end lost 4 bases, and 6 bases lay between the germline ends. Germline assignment: CDR1 SGHNT and CDR2 YYREEE (reference sequence). The CDR3 loop spans 12 amino acids. CDR3 bases: TGTGCCAGCAGCCCGAGTTACAATGAGCAGTTCTTC. This translates into CASSPSYNEQFF. Full variable domain (outside the CDR3, taken from reference TRBV5-4 and TRBJ2-1): ETGVTQSPTHLIKTRGQQVTLRCSSQSGHNTVSWYQQALGQGPQFIFQYYREEENGRGNFPPRFSGLQFPNYSSELNVNALELDDSALYLCASSPSYNEQFFGPGTRLTVL.

The V call is TRBV18, the J call TRBJ2-2; D is possibly TRBD2 (6 bases). Germline V CDR1 and CDR2: KGHSH, LQKENI. This CDR3 comprises 17 residues. V was shortened by 3 bases and J by 3 bases, with 17 bases between the two germline ends. CDR3 loop: CASSPLGGSVDTGELFF. CDR3 DNA: TGTGCCAGCTCACCCCTCGGGGGATCAGTGGACACCGGGGAGCTGTTTTTT.

The chain links TRBV30 to TRBJ2-2, with TRBD1 matching 7 bases. CDR1 is GTSNPN and CDR2 is SVGIG in the germline V gene (reference sequence). V shed 2 bases and J 7 bases; nucleotides not matched to a gene: 10. This CDR3 has 15 amino acids. CDR3 sequence reads: CAWSSGQITLGELFF. The CDR3 coding sequence is TGTGCCTGGAGTTCGGGACAGATCACCCTCGGGGAGCTGTTTTTT.

J is TRBJ2-1 and V is TRBV7-2, with 9 positions matching TRBD1. Germline V gene lookup returns CDR1 SGHTA and CDR2 FQGNSA. J lost 1 base, V lost 5 bases, and 3 bases had no gene match. This CDR3 is 15 amino acids long. CDR3 region: CASSHGQGSYNEQFF. CDR3 coding DNA: TGTGCCAGCAGCCATGGACAGGGGTCCTACAATGAGCAGTTCTTC.

The sample holds one count of this clone. The V and J genes are TRBV4-1 and TRBJ2-2, with a tentative D call TRBD1 (5 bases). Trimming took off 2 bases at V and 2 bases at J, with 15 bases between the two ends. The CDR3 loop spans 17 amino acids. The V gene's germline CDR1 is MGHRA and CDR2 YSYEKL. The CDR3 loop is CASSQYSTGVNTGELFF. The CDR3 nucleotides read TGCGCCAGCAGCCAATACTCCACAGGTGTTAACACCGGGGAGCTGTTTTTT.

This clone appeared a single time. The gene calls are TRBV27 and TRBJ1-2, with TRBD1 matching over 8 bases. V gave up 4 bases and J gave up 5 bases; unmatched junction bases: 6. Germline loops: CDR1 MNHEY, CDR2 SMNVEV (reference sequence). The CDR3 runs 14 residues. The CDR3 region is CASSSTGVGYGYTF. The CDR3 DNA reads TGTGCCAGCAGTTCGACAGGGGTTGGGTATGGCTACACCTTC.

This chain links TRBV30 with TRBJ1-2; 7 bases align to TRBD1. V lost 4 bases and J lost 3; bases outside the gene matches: 14. Germline V gives CDR1 GTSNPN, CDR2 SVGIG (reference sequence). This CDR3 spans 16 amino acids. The CDR3 DNA sequence: TGTGCCTGGAATGGACAGGCGGGGGGTTCCTACTATGGCTACACCTTC. Residues: CAWNGQAGGSYYGYTF.

With respect to this clone: At the DNA level, this CDR3 is encoded by other sequences in the same sample as well. The rearrangement uses TRBV5-1 and TRBJ1-1; perhaps TRBD1 as D (6 bases). With 5 bases removed from V and 0 bases from J, the gap between germline ends came to 11 bases. Germline CDR1 and CDR2: SGHRS and YFSETQ. This CDR3 has 14 residues. The chain's CDR3 is CASSLTGMNTEAFF. CDR3 bases: TGCGCCAGCAGTCTGACAGGTATGAACACTGAAGCTTTCTTT.

The V gene is TRBV6-4, the J gene TRBJ1-1; D is perhaps TRBD1 (6 bases). Trimming took off 7 bases at V and 4 bases at J, with 16 bases between the two ends. Germline V lookup: CDR1 MRHNA, CDR2 SNTAGT. The CDR3 has 14 amino acids. The CDR3 DNA sequence: TGTGCCAGCACGCCCTCACAGGGATCCACTGAAGCTTTCTTT. Translated, it gives CASTPSQGSTEAFF.

This chain uses TRBV7-2 with TRBJ1-1; tentatively, D is TRBD1 (5 bases). Germline CDR1 and CDR2: SGHTA and FQGNSA. This CDR3 has 12 amino acids. Trimming removed 6 bases from V and 4 bases from J, with 9 bases in between. In DNA form, the CDR3 reads TGTGCCAGCAGGGGGCTGGGCACTGAAGCTTTCTTT. Protein sequence: CASRGLGTEAFF. The full variable domain, its missing parts supplied by reference TRBV7-2 and TRBJ1-1, is GAGVSQSPSNKVTEKGKDVELRCDPISGHTALYWYRQSLGQGLEFLIYFQGNSAPDKSGLPSDRFSAERTGGSVSTLTIQRTQQEDSAVYLCASRGLGTEAFFGQGTRLTVV.